This T cell receptor (beta chain) was sequenced for a study of tumor-infiltrating lymphocytes in primary liver carcinoma. Overall study results and limits: It was tumor-adjacent and tumor-blood pairs that overlapped less than tumor region pairs did.

Researchers generated TCR beta cDNA from approximately 500 ng of total RNA, relying on a constant-region primer. Nested multiplex PCR, run for three rounds with slightly modified ARM-PCR, yielded TCR beta libraries. The first two PCR rounds used TRBV1-TRBV30 primers with a Cbeta primer, approximately 9 cycles each. TCRdb analysed the multiplex PCR reads with MiXCR anew, one entry per CDR3 protein. The table shows about 180,000 distinct CDR3 sequences, with approximately 60% occurring only once. This CDR3 spans 16 amino acids. Trimming cost V 7 bases and J 4 bases, with 22 bases left between them. Germline-derived CDR1 and CDR2 are SGHAT and FQNNGV. Concerning this clonotype itself: No antigen is known for it.

RNA was extracted from whole blood without cell sorting, alongside germline DNA. Patients were treatment-naive with chronic HBV infection. This TCR derives from a man in his forties or fifties with primary liver carcinoma and hepatitis B virus infection. The sequenced sample was peripheral blood. The chain links TRBV11-2 to TRBJ1-2; D may be TRBD1 (5 bases). The CDR3 spells CASNLDPQGPIYGYTF. CDR3 nucleotides: TGTGCCAGCAACTTGGATCCCCAGGGTCCTATCTATGGCTACACCTTC.